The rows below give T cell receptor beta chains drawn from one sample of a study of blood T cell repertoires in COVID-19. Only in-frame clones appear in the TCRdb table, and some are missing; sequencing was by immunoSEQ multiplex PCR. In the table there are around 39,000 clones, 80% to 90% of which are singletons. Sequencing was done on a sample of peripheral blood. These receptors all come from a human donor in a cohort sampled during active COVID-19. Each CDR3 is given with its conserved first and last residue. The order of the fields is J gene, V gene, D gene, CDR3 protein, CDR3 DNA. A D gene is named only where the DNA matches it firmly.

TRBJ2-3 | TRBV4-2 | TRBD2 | CASSLRLASDTQYF | TGTGCCAGCAGCCTGAGACTAGCCTCGGATACGCAGTATTTT
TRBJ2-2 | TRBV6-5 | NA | CASSWGDRRTGELFF | TGTGCCAGCAGTTGGGGAGATCGGCGAACCGGGGAGCTGTTTTTT
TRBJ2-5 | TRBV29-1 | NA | CSIKGGRETQYF | TGCAGCATCAAGGGGGGGAGGGAGACCCAGTACTTC
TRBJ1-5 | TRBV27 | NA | CASSYQGSNQPQHF | TGTGCCAGCAGTTATCAGGGTAGCAATCAGCCCCAGCATTTT
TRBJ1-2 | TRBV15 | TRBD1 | CATSNMRGQAIYGYTF | TGTGCCACCAGCAATATGAGAGGACAGGCGATCTATGGCTACACCTTC
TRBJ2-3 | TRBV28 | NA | CASTPTGSPNTQYF | TGTGCCAGCACTCCCACAGGCTCCCCAAATACGCAGTATTTT
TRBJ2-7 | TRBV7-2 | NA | CASSSGGPPYEQYF | TGTGCCAGCAGCTCCGGGGGGCCCCCCTACGAGCAGTACTTC
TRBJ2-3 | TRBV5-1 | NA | CASSSNGLANTDTQYF | TGCGCCAGCAGCTCGAATGGCCTAGCTAACACAGATACGCAGTATTTT
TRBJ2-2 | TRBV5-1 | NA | CASGGGHRSGELFF | TGCGCCAGCGGTGGGGGACACAGGTCCGGGGAGCTGTTTTTT
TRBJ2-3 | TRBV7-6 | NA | CASSELQGYTQYF | TGTGCCAGCAGCGAACTTCAGGGCTATACGCAGTATTTT